One sample yielded the 19 T cell receptor beta chains listed below, sequenced in a study of T cells after yellow fever vaccination. TCRdb re-analysed the 5' RACE reads in MiXCR, keeping a single row per CDR3 protein. In the table there are about 630,000 distinct CDR3 sequences, roughly 12% of which are singletons. Specimen: PBMCs, collected on the day of the yellow fever booster vaccination. The receptors were sampled from a man aged 25 to 40 who received the YFV17D yellow fever vaccine.

This chain joins TRBV6-1 and TRBJ1-5; the match to TRBD1 covers 7 bases. The CDR3 covers 14 residues. V shed 6 bases, J shed 11 bases, and the junction held 13 bases outside the gene matches. The germline V gene encodes CDR1 MNHNS and CDR2 SASEGT. Here the CDR3 reads CASREATGEGAQHF. Here the CDR3 DNA reads TGTGCCAGCAGAGAGGCCACAGGGGAGGGGGCCCAGCATTTT.

The chain is built from TRBV7-9 and TRBJ2-1; a possible D gene is TRBD2 (5 bases). The CDR3 spans 14 residues. CDR1 is SEHNR, CDR2 FQNEAQ, per germline (reference sequence). V lost 5 bases and J 8 bases, leaving 16 bases between the germline ends. CDR3 nucleotides: TGTGCCAGCAGCCCCCCAGCGGCCCTCTATGAGCAGTTCTTC. This codes for CASSPPAALYEQFF.

This clonotype showed up many times. CDR3 residues: CASRLEGTSGNNEQFF. The CDR3 DNA reads TGTGCCAGCAGGTTAGAAGGGACTAGCGGAAACAATGAGCAGTTCTTC. The genes are TRBV4-2 and TRBJ2-1, with 11 bases aligning to TRBD2. The CDR3 contains 16 residues. Per the germline V gene, CDR1 is LGHNA and CDR2 is YNFKEQ. Trimming at V came to 6 bases and at J to 5 bases, leaving 9 bases not matched to a gene.

In its sample, this clonotype was seen a few times. CDR3 loop: CASSQELLRNTGELFF. CDR3 bases: TGTGCCAGCAGCCAAGAGCTGTTGCGAAACACCGGGGAGCTGTTTTTT. V usage is TRBV14 and J usage is TRBJ2-2; no clear D. Germline loops: CDR1 SGHDN, CDR2 FVKESK. CDR3 length equals 16 residues. V lost 0 bases and J 2 bases, leaving 10 bases between the germline ends.

This clonotype was detected a few times. The chain combines TRBV6-2 or TRBV6-3 with TRBJ2-2, with D perhaps being TRBD1 or TRBD2 (5 bases each). V gave up 6 bases and J gave up 7 bases, with 9 bases separating them. CDR3 size: 12 residues. From germline, CDR1 is MNHEY and CDR2 SVGEGT. The CDR3, as DNA: TGTGCCAGCAGGGGGGACGTCGGGGAGCTGTTTTTT. Translated: CASRGDVGELFF.

V is TRBV9 and J is TRBJ2-2; TRBD2 aligns across 8 bases. The V segment lost 0 bases and the J segment 5 bases; nucleotides outside the gene matches: 9. This CDR3 has 17 amino acids. CDR1 and CDR2 from the germline V gene are SGDLS and YYNGEE. CDR3: CASSVAGGWGPTGELFF. CDR3 in DNA: TGTGCCAGCAGCGTAGCGGGGGGGTGGGGTCCGACCGGGGAGCTGTTTTTT.

There are a few counts of this clonotype. V is TRBV5-6 and J is TRBJ2-1; D could derive from TRBD1 or TRBD2 (7 bases each). CDR1 SGHDT and CDR2 YYEEEE come from the germline V gene. The length of the CDR3 is 15 residues. V was pared by 1 base and J by 7 bases, with 15 bases between. CDR3 coding DNA: TGTGCCAGCAGCTTGAAGTCCAGGGGGGGAAATGAGCAGTTCTTC. It specifies CASSLKSRGGNEQFF.

Only a few counts were recorded for this clonotype. The junction does not match germline at one end; this may be a read error. The chain couples TRBV5-1 to TRBJ2-2, with D maybe TRBD1 (6 bases). This CDR3 spans 16 amino acids. Per germline, CDR1 SGHRS and CDR2 YFSETQ. The CDR3 here is CASSAEGEWNSGELFF. The CDR3 region has the DNA TGCGCCAGCAGCGCCGAGGGGGAGTGGAACTCCGGGGAGCTGTTTTTT.

V gene TRBV7-9 combines with J gene TRBJ2-1, with D unresolved. CDR1 is SEHNR, CDR2 FQNEAQ, per germline (reference sequence). V was pared by 1 base and J by 2 bases, with 9 bases between. This CDR3 has 15 residues. The CDR3 loop is CASSLELSPYNEQFF. CDR3 bases: TGTGCCAGCAGCTTAGAACTGTCCCCCTACAATGAGCAGTTCTTC.

This clonotype was seen ten or more times. The CDR3 sequence is CASSLGPGFNEQFF. The CDR3 DNA reads TGTGCCAGCAGCCTGGGCCCAGGGTTCAATGAGCAGTTCTTC. The V call is TRBV7-6, the J call TRBJ2-1, with D possibly being TRBD1 (5 bases). CDR3 length: 14 amino acids. Trimming cost V 5 bases and J 6 bases, with 14 bases left between them. Germline V gives CDR1 SGHVS, CDR2 FNYEAQ.

This clonotype was recorded a few times. The CDR3 loop reads CASSFVAGVRNEQFF. CDR3 nucleotide sequence: TGTGCCAGCAGCTTCGTCGCGGGAGTCCGGAATGAGCAGTTCTTC. The V gene is TRBV7-2, the J gene TRBJ2-1; TRBD2 matches at 7 bases. V lost 3 bases and J lost 7; bases outside the gene matches: 9. There are 15 residues in the CDR3. Germline values: CDR1 SGHTA, CDR2 FQGNSA.

The gene calls are TRBV29-1 and TRBJ2-2; no reliable D call. The germline V gene encodes CDR1 SQVTM and CDR2 ANQGSEA. The germline V and J ends were trimmed by 7 bases and 6 bases, with 6 bases remaining between them. The CDR3 contains 10 residues. The CDR3, as DNA: TGCAGCGCCACCTCCGGGGAGCTGTTTTTT. As protein: CSATSGELFF.

This CDR3 reads CACPDRGTGYTF. The CDR3 DNA reads TGTGCCTGTCCCGACAGGGGGACAGGCTACACCTTC. The chain uses TRBV30 and TRBJ1-2; 9 bases are a match to TRBD1. Germline trimming cut 6 bases from V and 8 bases from J; bases unmatched to any gene: 7. Germline V lookup: CDR1 GTSNPN, CDR2 SVGIG (reference sequence). The CDR3 sequence is 12 residues long.

The chain is built from TRBV20-1 and TRBJ2-1; 8 nucleotides align to TRBD2. Germline V gives CDR1 DFQATT, CDR2 SNEGSKA (reference sequence). V shed 6 bases, J shed 9 bases, and the junction held 16 bases outside the gene matches. This CDR3 is built from 15 residues. CDR3 in DNA: TGCAGTGCCTCCCGTCTCAGCGGGAGAGTCGGTGAGCAGTTCTTC. Its protein is CSASRLSGRVGEQFF.

This clonotype was recorded a few times. The gene calls are TRBV24-1 and TRBJ2-2; D possibly corresponds to TRBD1 (6 bases). Between the trimmed V and J ends, which lost 6 bases and 6 bases, there was a span of 13 bases. The CDR3 loop spans 14 amino acids. Germline values: CDR1 KGHDR, CDR2 SFDVKD. CDR3 region: CATSPTGFSGELFF. The CDR3 nucleotides are TGTGCCACCAGTCCCACAGGGTTCTCCGGGGAGCTGTTTTTT.

The genes are TRBV20-1 and TRBJ2-4, with TRBD1 identical over 12 bases. The V segment lost 6 bases and the J segment 8 bases; nucleotides outside the gene matches: 5. Germline lookup yields CDR1 DFQATT and CDR2 SNEGSKA (reference sequence). There are 13 residues in the CDR3. The DNA of the CDR3 is TGCAGTGCAAGGGACAGGGGGCTGGACATTCAGTACTTC. Protein sequence: CSARDRGLDIQYF.

This clonotype was found a few times. The rearrangement uses TRBV5-4 and TRBJ1-1; the match to TRBD1 covers 7 bases. The CDR3 extends over 15 amino acids. Trimming took 3 bases from V and 1 from J; bases not matched to a gene: 6. In germline, CDR1 is SGHNT, CDR2 YYREEE (reference sequence). The CDR3 protein is CASSSRTGSNTEAFF. CDR3 sequence (DNA): TGTGCCAGCAGCTCCCGGACAGGATCGAACACTGAAGCTTTCTTT.

The chain recombines TRBV12-3 or TRBV12-4 with TRBJ2-7; a weak D match, TRBD1 (5 bases). V lost 6 bases, J lost 1 base, and 13 bases lay in between. The CDR3 has 14 amino acids. CDR3 protein: CASSIEAGSYEQYF. Written as DNA, the CDR3 is TGTGCCAGCAGCATCGAGGCAGGGTCCTACGAGCAGTACTTC.

The sample holds many counts of this clonotype. The rearrangement joins TRBV6-1 to TRBJ2-3; weak D call: TRBD1 (6 bases). V lost 6 bases, J lost 6 bases, and 19 bases lay in between. The CDR3 consists of 15 residues. Germline V gene sequence: CDR1 MNHNS, CDR2 SASEGT. The CDR3 reads CASSHPPTGTDTQYF. CDR3 nucleotides: TGTGCCAGCAGCCACCCCCCTACAGGGACGGATACGCAGTATTTT.